This paragraph reports one T cell receptor (beta chain). This entry comes from a study of cytomegalovirus exposure and HLA in healthy donors. Sampled while nominally healthy, donors likely had unrecorded immune exposures. PCR was performed using 60 Vbeta and 13 Jbeta primers. The repertoire was sequenced with immunoSEQ multiplex PCR; TCRdb's copy has only in-frame clones and lacks some. Among 140,000 to 150,000 clones, nearly 80% were seen once, and the ten largest hold 1.7%. This CDR3 region has 14 residues. Trimming took 6 bases from V and 3 from J; bases not matched to a gene: 5. The germline V gene has CDR1 MNHNY and CDR2 SVGAGI (reference sequence).

The sample taken for sequencing was PBMCs. J is TRBJ1-5 and V is TRBV6-6, with TRBD1 identical over 7 bases. The receptor was derived from a woman aged 25 to 39 in good health and CMV-seronegative. CDR3 residues: CASSEGQFNQPQHF. As DNA, the CDR3 is TGTGCCAGCAGCGAGGGACAGTTCAATCAGCCCCAGCATTTT.